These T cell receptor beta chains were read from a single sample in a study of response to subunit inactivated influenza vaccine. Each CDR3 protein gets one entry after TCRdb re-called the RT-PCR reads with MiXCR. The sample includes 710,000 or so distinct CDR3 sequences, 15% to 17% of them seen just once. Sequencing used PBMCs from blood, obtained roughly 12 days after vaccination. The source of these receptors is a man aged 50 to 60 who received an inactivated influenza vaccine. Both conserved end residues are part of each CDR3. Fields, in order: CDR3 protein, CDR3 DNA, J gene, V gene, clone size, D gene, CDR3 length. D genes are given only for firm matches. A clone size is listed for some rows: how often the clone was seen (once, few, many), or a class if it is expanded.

CASRPPGTATGELFF TGTGCCAGCCGACCCCCCGGGACAGCGACCGGGGAGCTGTTTTTT TRBJ2-2 TRBV11-2 NA TRBD1 15
CASSSNTAGELFF TGTGCCAGCAGCTCGAACACAGCCGGGGAGCTGTTTTTT TRBJ2-2 TRBV7-3 NA NA 13
CSPLPVGARTYEQFF TGCAGTCCCCTACCCGTCGGAGCGAGGACCTATGAGCAGTTCTTC TRBJ2-1 TRBV20-1 many NA 15
CASKSQGHYSEQFF TGTGCCAGCAAATCCCAAGGCCACTATAGTGAGCAGTTCTTC TRBJ2-1 TRBV12-3/TRBV12-4 many NA 14
CASSQGRKGAQHF TGCGCCAGCAGCCAAGGACGGAAGGGGGCCCAGCATTTT TRBJ1-5 TRBV4-3 NA NA 13
CASSLSHSPTQYF TGTGCCAGCAGTTTGAGTCATTCCCCCACGCAGTATTTT TRBJ2-3 TRBV12-3/TRBV12-4 many NA 13
CSARGRGAYEQYF TGCAGTGCTAGAGGAAGAGGGGCCTACGAGCAGTACTTC TRBJ2-7 TRBV20-1 NA NA 13
CASSLVQTVVGYNEQYF TGTGCCAGCAGCTTAGTGCAGACAGTTGTTGGGTATAACGAGCAGTACTTC TRBJ2-7 TRBV7-8 NA NA 17
CAWGQGSNQPQHF TGTGCCTGGGGGCAGGGAAGCAATCAGCCCCAGCATTTT TRBJ1-5 TRBV30 few NA 13
CASSQDPLAYNEQFF TGTGCCAGCAGCCAAGATCCACTAGCGTACAATGAGCAGTTCTTC TRBJ2-1 TRBV3-1 few TRBD2 15
CSVEDRAGQNYNEQFF TGCAGCGTTGAAGATCGGGCGGGGCAAAACTACAATGAGCAGTTCTTC TRBJ2-1 TRBV29-1 many NA 16
CASSPFGKETQYF TGTGCCAGCTCACCATTCGGGAAGGAGACCCAGTACTTC TRBJ2-5 TRBV18 NA NA 13
CASSSASGGAGGTEAFF TGTGCCAGCAGCTCCGCATCAGGGGGCGCGGGTGGTACTGAAGCTTTCTTT TRBJ1-1 TRBV7-9 few TRBD1 17
CASSPSGLAVYNEQFF TGTGCCAGCAGCCCCTCGGGACTAGCGGTCTACAATGAGCAGTTCTTC TRBJ2-1 TRBV12-3/TRBV12-4 few TRBD2 16
CASSPSGSYEQYF TGTGCCAGCAGTCCTAGCGGGAGCTACGAGCAGTACTTC TRBJ2-7 TRBV12-3/TRBV12-4 many TRBD2 13
CASTVVDTQYF TGTGCCAGCACCGTCGTGGATACGCAGTATTTT TRBJ2-3 TRBV12-3/TRBV12-4 few NA 11
CASSTGNTIYF TGTGCCAGCAGCACTGGAAACACCATATATTTT TRBJ1-3 TRBV2 many NA 11
CAISRQGPQETQYF TGTGCCATCAGTCGACAGGGGCCCCAAGAGACCCAGTACTTC TRBJ2-5 TRBV10-3 few TRBD1 14
CASSDPTSGSYNEQFF TGTGCCAGCAGTGACCCCACTAGCGGGTCCTACAATGAGCAGTTCTTC TRBJ2-1 TRBV25-1 many TRBD2 16
CASSSMAQETQYF TGTGCCAGCAGTAGTATGGCCCAGGAGACCCAGTACTTC TRBJ2-5 TRBV6-6 NA NA 13
CASSLLAGYEQYF TGTGCCAGCAGTTTACTAGCGGGCTACGAGCAGTACTTC TRBJ2-7 TRBV27 few TRBD2 13
CATGTSYNEQYF TGTGCCACCGGGACTAGCTATAACGAGCAGTACTTC TRBJ2-7 TRBV6-6 few TRBD2 12
CASSGVAGPTYNEQFF TGCGCCAGCAGCGGGGTAGCGGGACCTACCTACAATGAGCAGTTCTTC TRBJ2-1 TRBV5-1 NA TRBD2 16
CANGTVHQETQYF TGTGCGAACGGGACGGTACACCAAGAGACCCAGTACTTC TRBJ2-5 TRBV3-1 few NA 13
CASSPPFRVGNEQFF TGTGCCAGCAGCCCCCCTTTTAGGGTGGGCAATGAGCAGTTCTTC TRBJ2-1 TRBV7-9 NA NA 15
CASSLFPGSVTEAFF TGTGCCAGCAGCTTATTTCCAGGGTCGGTCACTGAAGCTTTCTTT TRBJ1-1 TRBV7-8 few NA 15
CASSVGLAVQETQYF TGTGCCAGCAGCGTAGGACTAGCGGTCCAAGAGACCCAGTACTTC TRBJ2-5 TRBV9 NA TRBD2 15